The 17 T cell receptor beta chains reported below all come from one sample, sequenced in a study of technical replicates of blood from several donors. Generated by immunoSEQ multiplex PCR, the TCRdb table keeps only in-frame clones and is missing some. Among approximately 75,000 clones, approximately 80% were seen once, and the ten largest hold around 4%. Sequenced input: PBMCs. Source of these receptors: a human donor in good health. Some clones in this sample may be carry-over from other donors' samples.

This chain links TRBV7-9 with TRBJ2-5; D not resolved. The CDR3 totals 11 residues. Germline CDR1 SEHNR, CDR2 FQNEAQ (reference sequence). Trimming took 9 bases from V and 2 from J, leaving 7 bases between them. DNA for the CDR3: TGTGCCAGTGGGCAGCAAGAGACCCAGTACTTC. This codes for CASGQQETQYF.

The rearrangement links TRBV27 to TRBJ1-4, with 9 nucleotides matching TRBD1. In germline, CDR1 is MNHEY, CDR2 SMNVEV (reference sequence). The CDR3 loop spans 14 amino acids. V trimming: 6 bases; J trimming: 5 bases; junction bases outside the gene matches: 4. CDR3 region: CASRRTGDNEKLFF. Here the CDR3 DNA reads TGTGCCAGCAGAAGGACAGGGGACAATGAAAAACTGTTTTTT.

This clone was observed a few times. The V and J genes are TRBV7-9 and TRBJ1-1; 8 bases align to TRBD1. Germline V gives CDR1 SEHNR, CDR2 FQNEAQ (reference sequence). The CDR3 consists of 15 residues. V gave up 5 bases and J gave up 4 bases; unmatched junction bases: 9. CDR3 DNA: TGTGCCAGCAGCCCCAGACAGGGGAGCAGCACTGAAGCTTTCTTT. This translates into CASSPRQGSSTEAFF.

The gene calls are TRBV7-2 and TRBJ1-6, with 7 bases fitting TRBD1. The CDR3 has 16 residues. Trimming at V came to 4 bases and at J to 9 bases, leaving 12 bases not matched to a gene. The V gene's germline CDR1 is SGHTA and CDR2 FQGNSA. The CDR3 nucleotides are TGTGCCAGCAGCTACACACCGGGACAGATCGTTTCACCCCTCCACTTT. Translating it yields CASSYTPGQIVSPLHF.

The chain carries TRBV29-1 and TRBJ2-7, with 10 bases that match TRBD1. Germline V CDR1 and CDR2: SQVTM, ANQGSEA. V lost 2 bases to trimming and J lost 4 bases; unmatched junction nucleotides: 8. This CDR3 region has 15 residues. CDR3 DNA sequence: TGCAGCGTTGAAATGGTCCGGACAGGGGGTTACGAGCAGTACTTC. Its translation: CSVEMVRTGGYEQYF.

V and J are TRBV7-9 and TRBJ2-7, with unresolved D. V was pared by 5 bases and J by 6 bases, with 11 bases between. This CDR3 has 12 amino acids. Per the germline V gene, CDR1 is SEHNR and CDR2 is FQNEAQ (reference sequence). As DNA, the CDR3 is TGTGCCAGCAGCATAATACAGATCGAGCAGTACTTC. Amino acids: CASSIIQIEQYF.

The chain has TRBV7-9 and TRBJ1-4; 7 bases agree with TRBD1. The CDR3 covers 16 residues. The V and J ends lost 7 bases and 5 bases, in that order; junction bases with no gene match: 13. Looked up from germline, CDR1 is SEHNR and CDR2 is FQNEAQ (reference sequence). The CDR3 here is CASTPRGGGVNEKLFF. CDR3 DNA: TGTGCCAGCACCCCTCGAGGGGGCGGCGTAAATGAAAAACTGTTTTTT.

The chain joins TRBV12-5 to TRBJ1-2; 7 nucleotides agree with TRBD1. Germline V gene lookup returns CDR1 LGHNT and CDR2 FRNRAP. The J segment lost 3 bases and the V segment lost 4 bases, leaving 5 bases of the junction unmatched. The CDR3 totals 14 residues. CDR3: CASGSTDRDYGYTF. The CDR3 DNA follows: TGTGCTAGTGGTTCTACCGACAGGGACTATGGCTACACCTTC.

The chain combines TRBV13 with TRBJ2-1; TRBD1 matches 12 bases. This CDR3 contains 17 residues. The V gene's germline CDR1 is PRHDT and CDR2 FYEKMQ (reference sequence). Trimming at V came to 5 bases and at J to 6 bases, leaving 11 bases not matched to a gene. CDR3: CASSASRDRGRRNEQFF. CDR3 coding DNA: TGTGCCAGCAGCGCGTCCCGGGACAGGGGGCGACGCAATGAGCAGTTCTTC. Full variable domain (outside the CDR3, taken from reference TRBV13 and TRBJ2-1): AAGVIQSPRHLIKEKRETATLKCYPIPRHDTVYWYQQGPGQDPQFLISFYEKMQSDKGSIPDRFSAQQFSDYHSELNMSSLELGDSALYFCASSASRDRGRRNEQFFGPGTRLTVL.

The V and J genes are TRBV6-5 and TRBJ1-1, with D tentatively TRBD1 (6 bases). V lost 5 bases to trimming and J lost 4 bases, with 14 bases between them. Germline assignment: CDR1 MNHEY and CDR2 SVGAGI. The CDR3 loop spans 14 amino acids. In DNA, the CDR3 is TGTGCCAGCAGTCGGGCGGGGGGCGGCACTGAAGCTTTCTTT. This codes for CASSRAGGGTEAFF.

The chain employs TRBV19 and TRBJ1-2, with D possibly being TRBD1 (5 bases). Trimming pared 10 bases from V and 5 bases from J, leaving 17 bases between. This CDR3 is 13 amino acids long. Looked up from germline, CDR1 is LNHDA and CDR2 is SQIVND (reference sequence). The CDR3 DNA is TGTGCCATTCGGGGCTCCCGGGGGTATGGCTACACCTTC. It codes for CAIRGSRGYGYTF.

The chain joins TRBV5-4 to TRBJ2-2; D is undetermined. CDR1 and CDR2 (germline): SGHNT, YYREEE (reference sequence). V was cut by 3 bases and J by 2 bases, with 11 bases left in between. CDR3 length: 15 amino acids. DNA of the CDR3: TGTGCCAGCAGCTCGAGTCACTCAAACACCGGGGAGCTGTTTTTT. Translated: CASSSSHSNTGELFF.

The J gene is TRBJ1-6, the V gene TRBV4-1; D is possibly TRBD1 (5 bases). Germline-derived CDR1 and CDR2 are MGHRA and YSYEKL. The CDR3 spans 17 residues. The germline V and J ends were trimmed by 1 base and 6 bases, with 16 bases remaining between them. Here the CDR3 reads CASSQAQGMGLNSPLHF. For the CDR3, the DNA is TGCGCCAGCAGCCAAGCGCAGGGAATGGGGCTTAATTCACCCCTCCACTTT.

The chain links TRBV7-2 to TRBJ1-1; a weak D match, TRBD1 (5 bases). V lost 0 bases to trimming and J lost 4 bases, with 9 bases between them. The CDR3 totals 14 residues. Per germline, CDR1 SGHTA and CDR2 FQGNSA. This CDR3 reads CASSLAAGITEAFF. In DNA form, the CDR3 reads TGTGCCAGCAGCTTAGCCGCAGGGATCACTGAAGCTTTCTTT.

The DNA for the CDR3 is TGTGCCAGCAGCGTAAATCTAGGAGGAGATGGCTACACCTTC. This translates into CASSVNLGGDGYTF. This sequence joins TRBV9 and TRBJ1-2, with D hard to call. The germline V gene has CDR1 SGDLS and CDR2 YYNGEE. V was pared by 1 base and J by 6 bases, with 13 bases between. CDR3 length equals 14 residues.

The chain joins TRBV27 to TRBJ1-5, with no clear D. CDR1 and CDR2 from the germline V gene are MNHEY and SMNVEV (reference sequence). The CDR3 has 14 amino acids. Deletions cut 6 bases from V and 3 bases from J, with 12 bases between. The CDR3 spells CASSRDTYNQPQHF. The CDR3 DNA follows: TGTGCCAGCAGCCGAGACACTTACAATCAGCCCCAGCATTTT.

The chain recombines TRBV10-3 with TRBJ2-7; TRBD1 agrees at 7 bases. This CDR3 contains 12 residues. Germline lookup yields CDR1 ENHRY and CDR2 SYGVKD. The V and J ends lost 10 bases and 1 base, in that order; junction bases with no gene match: 4. Here the CDR3 reads CATGQASYEQYF. CDR3 bases: TGTGCCACTGGACAGGCGTCCTACGAGCAGTACTTC.